This T cell receptor beta chain was sequenced for a study of vaccination and CD4 T cells after COVID-19. Notes on this clonotype: The target antigen is unknown. A junction end diverges from the germline sequence, so it may reflect a read error.

An Oncomine TCR Beta short-read assay was used to sequence the DNA from cultured CD4+ T cells. MiXCR, applied by TCRdb to the PCR reads, yields one record per CDR3 protein. The sample shows 10,000 to 15,000 distinct CDR3 sequences, 47% of them seen only once. This sample's treatment: approximately nine-day PBMC culture with coronavirus spike peptide pools or control peptides (ViraFEST assay). This CDR3 region has 13 residues. Germline V lookup: CDR1 SGHVS, CDR2 FQNEAQ. The chain carries TRBV7-8 and TRBJ2-5; D remains ambiguous. The sample was CD4+ T cells from blood, cultured in vitro. This receptor was taken from a human donor who had recovered from COVID-19. This CDR3 reads CASSRSRKETQCF. The CDR3, as DNA: TGTGCCAGCAGCCGTAGCCGAAAGGAGACCCAGTGCTTC.